These T cell receptor beta chains were read from a single sample in a study of Ad26.COV2.S vaccination and SARS-CoV-2 variants. Sequenced by immunoSEQ multiplex PCR; TCRdb stores in-frame clones only, minus some. Here the sample spans around 340,000 clones, 86% being singletons. The sample in question was peripheral blood, obtained in a trial of Ad26.COV2.S vaccine versus placebo. These receptors came from a person between 18 and 65 years old who received the Ad26.COV2.S COVID-19 vaccine or a placebo. CDR3s leave out the opening cysteine and the closing phenylalanine or tryptophan. D genes are given only for firm matches.

v_call: TRBV6-4
d_call: .
j_call: TRBJ1-2
cdr3_aa: ASSDSGGPNYGYT

v_call: TRBV7-2
d_call: .
j_call: TRBJ2-3
cdr3_aa: ASSWVPTDTQY

v_call: TRBV30
d_call: .
j_call: TRBJ1-2
cdr3_aa: AWSVSGRGYGYT

v_call: TRBV20-1
d_call: .
j_call: TRBJ2-7
cdr3_aa: SVRTGSEQY

v_call: TRBV11-2
d_call: .
j_call: TRBJ1-3
cdr3_aa: ASSLAAGLTGNTIY

v_call: TRBV18
d_call: .
j_call: TRBJ1-5
cdr3_aa: ASSPPGGTNQPQH

v_call: TRBV4-3
d_call: TRBD1
j_call: TRBJ2-7
cdr3_aa: ASSQDLTGSYEQY

v_call: TRBV27
d_call: TRBD1
j_call: TRBJ1-5
cdr3_aa: ASSWTGVNQPQH

v_call: TRBV6-9
d_call: .
j_call: TRBJ1-5
cdr3_aa: ASSYFPYSNQPQH

v_call: TRBV6-2/TRBV6-3
d_call: .
j_call: TRBJ1-5
cdr3_aa: ASSYENSRTAYSNQPQH

v_call: TRBV7-2
d_call: .
j_call: TRBJ2-7
cdr3_aa: ASSLALRGYEQY

v_call: TRBV6-6
d_call: TRBD1
j_call: TRBJ1-1
cdr3_aa: ASRRGQDVNTEAF

v_call: TRBV6-2/TRBV6-3
d_call: TRBD1
j_call: TRBJ1-2
cdr3_aa: ASSPDRGYGYT

v_call: TRBV7-2
d_call: TRBD2
j_call: TRBJ2-5
cdr3_aa: ASSPPGGYQETQY

v_call: TRBV15
d_call: TRBD1
j_call: TRBJ1-2
cdr3_aa: ATSRDRGKLGYT

v_call: TRBV12-5
d_call: .
j_call: TRBJ2-1
cdr3_aa: ASGLGNEQF

v_call: TRBV7-2
d_call: TRBD1
j_call: TRBJ1-2
cdr3_aa: ASSSRQGLYGYT

v_call: TRBV27
d_call: .
j_call: TRBJ1-2
cdr3_aa: ASQQKGGPYGYT

v_call: TRBV5-1
d_call: .
j_call: TRBJ2-2
cdr3_aa: ASSSPYPGELF

v_call: TRBV19
d_call: TRBD1
j_call: TRBJ1-3
cdr3_aa: ASGKDRGLGPGNTIY

v_call: TRBV18
d_call: TRBD2
j_call: TRBJ2-6
cdr3_aa: ASSPPNGRGANVLT

v_call: TRBV12-3/TRBV12-4
d_call: TRBD1
j_call: TRBJ1-1
cdr3_aa: ASSLRGLWAF

v_call: TRBV19
d_call: .
j_call: TRBJ1-1
cdr3_aa: ASSLGQNTEAF

v_call: TRBV9
d_call: TRBD1
j_call: TRBJ1-5
cdr3_aa: ASSLSGGGQPQH

v_call: TRBV6-2/TRBV6-3
d_call: TRBD2
j_call: TRBJ2-3
cdr3_aa: ASTPGLAPDTQY

v_call: TRBV5-1
d_call: .
j_call: TRBJ1-5
cdr3_aa: ASSLDGWGGQPQH

v_call: TRBV5-6
d_call: .
j_call: TRBJ1-5
cdr3_aa: ASSLGEWGDQPQH

v_call: TRBV4-3
d_call: .
j_call: TRBJ1-3
cdr3_aa: ASSQPTGASGNTIY

v_call: TRBV9
d_call: .
j_call: TRBJ2-1
cdr3_aa: ASSVAPSVEQF